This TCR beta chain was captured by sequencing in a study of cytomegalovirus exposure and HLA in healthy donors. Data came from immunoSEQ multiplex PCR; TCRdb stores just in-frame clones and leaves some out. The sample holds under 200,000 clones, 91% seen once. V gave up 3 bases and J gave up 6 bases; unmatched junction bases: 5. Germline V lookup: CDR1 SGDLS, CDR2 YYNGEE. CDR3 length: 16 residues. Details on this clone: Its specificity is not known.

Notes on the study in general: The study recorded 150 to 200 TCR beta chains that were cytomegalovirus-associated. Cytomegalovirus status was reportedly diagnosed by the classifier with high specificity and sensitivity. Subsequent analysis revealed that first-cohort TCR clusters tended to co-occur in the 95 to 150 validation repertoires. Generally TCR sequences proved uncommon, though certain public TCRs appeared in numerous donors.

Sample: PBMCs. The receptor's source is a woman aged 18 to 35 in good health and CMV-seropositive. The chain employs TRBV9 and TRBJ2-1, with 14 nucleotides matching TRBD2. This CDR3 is CASSAGTSGRGNEQFF. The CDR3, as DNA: TGTGCCAGCAGCGCGGGGACTAGCGGGAGAGGCAATGAGCAGTTCTTC.